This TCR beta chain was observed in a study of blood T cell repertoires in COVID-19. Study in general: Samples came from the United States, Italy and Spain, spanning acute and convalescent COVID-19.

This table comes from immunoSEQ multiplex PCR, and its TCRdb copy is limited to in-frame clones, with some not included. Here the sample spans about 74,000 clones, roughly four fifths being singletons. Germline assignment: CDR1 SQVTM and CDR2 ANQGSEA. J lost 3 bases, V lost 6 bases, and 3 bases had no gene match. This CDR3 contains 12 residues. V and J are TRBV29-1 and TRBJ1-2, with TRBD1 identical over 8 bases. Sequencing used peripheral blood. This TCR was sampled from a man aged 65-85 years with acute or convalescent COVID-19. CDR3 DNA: TGCAGCGTCGGACAGGGACACTATGGCTACACCTTC. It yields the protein CSVGQGHYGYTF.